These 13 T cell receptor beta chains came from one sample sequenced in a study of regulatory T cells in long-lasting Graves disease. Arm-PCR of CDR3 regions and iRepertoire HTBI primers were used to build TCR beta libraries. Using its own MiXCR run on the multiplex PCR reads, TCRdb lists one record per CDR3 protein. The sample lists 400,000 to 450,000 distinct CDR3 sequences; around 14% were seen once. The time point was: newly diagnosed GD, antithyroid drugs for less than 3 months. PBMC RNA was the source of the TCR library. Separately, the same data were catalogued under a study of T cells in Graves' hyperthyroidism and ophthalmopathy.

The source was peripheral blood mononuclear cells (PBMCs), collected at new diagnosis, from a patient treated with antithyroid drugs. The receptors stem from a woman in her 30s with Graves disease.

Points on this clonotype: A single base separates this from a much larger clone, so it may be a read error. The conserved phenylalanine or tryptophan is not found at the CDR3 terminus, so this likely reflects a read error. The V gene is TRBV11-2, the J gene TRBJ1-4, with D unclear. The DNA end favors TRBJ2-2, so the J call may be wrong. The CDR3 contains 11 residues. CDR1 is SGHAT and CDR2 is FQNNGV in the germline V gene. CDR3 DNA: TGTGCCAGCAGGTTGCAGGGGGAGCTGTTTCTT. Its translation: CASRLQGELFL.

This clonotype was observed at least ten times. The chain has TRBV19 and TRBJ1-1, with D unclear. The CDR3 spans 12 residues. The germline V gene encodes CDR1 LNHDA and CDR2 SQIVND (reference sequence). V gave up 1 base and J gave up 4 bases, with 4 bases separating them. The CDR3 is CASSIASTEAFF. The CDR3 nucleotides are TGTGCCAGTAGTATAGCTAGCACTGAAGCTTTCTTT.

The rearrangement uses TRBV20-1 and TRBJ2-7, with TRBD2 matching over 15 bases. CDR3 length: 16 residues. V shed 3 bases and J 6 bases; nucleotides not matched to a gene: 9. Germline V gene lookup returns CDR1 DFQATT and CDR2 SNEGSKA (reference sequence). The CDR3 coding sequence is TGCAGTGCTAGTCCCGGGACTAGCGGGAGGAAGATCGAGCAGTACTTC. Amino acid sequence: CSASPGTSGRKIEQYF.

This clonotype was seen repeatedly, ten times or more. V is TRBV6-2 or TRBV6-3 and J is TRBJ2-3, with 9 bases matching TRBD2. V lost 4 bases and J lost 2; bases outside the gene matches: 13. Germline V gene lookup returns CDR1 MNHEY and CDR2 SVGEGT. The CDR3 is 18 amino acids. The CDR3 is CASSWAGSSGITTDTQYF. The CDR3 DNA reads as TGTGCCAGCAGTTGGGCAGGGTCTAGCGGGATAACCACAGATACGCAGTATTTT.

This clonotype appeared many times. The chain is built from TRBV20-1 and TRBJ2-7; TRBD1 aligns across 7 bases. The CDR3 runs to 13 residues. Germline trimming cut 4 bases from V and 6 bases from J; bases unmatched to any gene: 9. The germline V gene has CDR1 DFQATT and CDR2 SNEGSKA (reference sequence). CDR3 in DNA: TGCAGTGCTAACCGGGACAGTCTGAGCGAGCAGTACTTC. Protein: CSANRDSLSEQYF.

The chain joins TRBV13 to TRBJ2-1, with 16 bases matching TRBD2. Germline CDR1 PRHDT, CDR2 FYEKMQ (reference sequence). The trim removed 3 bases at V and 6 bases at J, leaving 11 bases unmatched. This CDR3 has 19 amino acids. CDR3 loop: CASSLGGLAGGPGSNEQFF. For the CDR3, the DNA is TGTGCCAGCAGCTTGGGGGGACTAGCGGGAGGGCCGGGCTCCAATGAGCAGTTCTTC.

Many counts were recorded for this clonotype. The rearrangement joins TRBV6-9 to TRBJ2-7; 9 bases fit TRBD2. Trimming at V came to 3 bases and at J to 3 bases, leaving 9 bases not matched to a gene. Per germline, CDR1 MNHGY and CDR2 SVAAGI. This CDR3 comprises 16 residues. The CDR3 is CASSYGGGRAGYEQYF. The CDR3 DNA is TGTGCCAGCAGTTACGGGGGCGGGAGGGCCGGCTACGAGCAGTACTTC.

This CDR3 is CASSQLAGGIWPYEQYF. The CDR3 DNA follows: TGTGCCAGCAGCCAACTAGCGGGAGGGATTTGGCCCTACGAGCAGTACTTC. V gene TRBV27 combines with J gene TRBJ2-7, with 13 bases identical to TRBD2. The CDR3 has 17 residues. Germline CDR1 and CDR2: MNHEY and SMNVEV (reference sequence). With V trimmed by 6 bases and J by 2 bases, 10 bases remained unmatched.

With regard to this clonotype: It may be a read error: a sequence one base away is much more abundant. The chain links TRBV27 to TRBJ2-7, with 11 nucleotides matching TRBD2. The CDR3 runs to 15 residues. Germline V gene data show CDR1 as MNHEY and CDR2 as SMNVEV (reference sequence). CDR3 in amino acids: CAGRQRGLAAYEQYF. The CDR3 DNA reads TGTGCCGGCAGACAGAGGGGACTAGCGGCCTACGAGCAGTACTTC.

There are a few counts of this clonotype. CDR3 region: CATMNPYTGELFF. In DNA form, the CDR3 reads TGTGCCACCATGAACCCTTACACCGGGGAGCTGTTTTTT. The chain has TRBV24-1 and TRBJ2-2; no reliable D call. This CDR3 has 13 amino acids. Trimming removed 8 bases from V and 3 bases from J, with 9 bases in between. The germline CDR1 and CDR2 sequences are KGHDR and SFDVKD.

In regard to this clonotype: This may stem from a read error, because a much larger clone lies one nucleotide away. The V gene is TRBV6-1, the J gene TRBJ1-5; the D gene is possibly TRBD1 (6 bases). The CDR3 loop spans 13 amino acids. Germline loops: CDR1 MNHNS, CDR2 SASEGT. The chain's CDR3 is CASKRGSSQPQHF. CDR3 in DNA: TGTGCCAGCAAAAGGGGGAGCAGTCAGCCCCAGCATTTT.

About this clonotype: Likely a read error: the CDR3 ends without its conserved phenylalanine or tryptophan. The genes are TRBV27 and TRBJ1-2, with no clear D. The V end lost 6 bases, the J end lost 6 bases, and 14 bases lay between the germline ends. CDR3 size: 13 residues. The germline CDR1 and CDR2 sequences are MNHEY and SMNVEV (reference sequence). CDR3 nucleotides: TGTGCCAGCAGCCCGGTGAATACCCATGGCTACACCCTC. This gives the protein CASSPVNTHGYTL.

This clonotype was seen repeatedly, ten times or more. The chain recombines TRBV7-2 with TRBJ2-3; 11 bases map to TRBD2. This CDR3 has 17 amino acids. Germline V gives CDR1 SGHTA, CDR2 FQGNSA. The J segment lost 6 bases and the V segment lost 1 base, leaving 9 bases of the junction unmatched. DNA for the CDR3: TGTGCCAGCAGCTTAGTGCTAGCGGGAGGCCCCGGGGATACGCAGTATTTT. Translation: CASSLVLAGGPGDTQYF.